Sequencing of this T cell receptor beta chain was carried out in a study of T cell changes during pregnancy in multiple sclerosis. Clones were read by immunoSEQ multiplex PCR, and TCRdb kept only the in-frame ones, dropping some. In the table there are 40,000 to 50,000 clones, roughly nine tenths of which are singletons. The CDR3 totals 15 residues. Germline assignment: CDR1 MNHNS and CDR2 SASEGT. V lost 3 bases and J 0 bases, leaving 9 bases between the germline ends. The chain is built from TRBV6-1 and TRBJ1-5; D perhaps matches TRBD1 (5 bases). Sample: CD4+ T cells from peripheral blood mononuclear cells, taken in the first trimester of pregnancy. The TCR sequence derives from a female donor with multiple sclerosis, enrolled in a pregnancy study. The chain's CDR3 is CASSDTGYSNQPQHF. The DNA for the CDR3 is TGTGCCAGCAGTGATACAGGTTATAGCAATCAGCCCCAGCATTTT.